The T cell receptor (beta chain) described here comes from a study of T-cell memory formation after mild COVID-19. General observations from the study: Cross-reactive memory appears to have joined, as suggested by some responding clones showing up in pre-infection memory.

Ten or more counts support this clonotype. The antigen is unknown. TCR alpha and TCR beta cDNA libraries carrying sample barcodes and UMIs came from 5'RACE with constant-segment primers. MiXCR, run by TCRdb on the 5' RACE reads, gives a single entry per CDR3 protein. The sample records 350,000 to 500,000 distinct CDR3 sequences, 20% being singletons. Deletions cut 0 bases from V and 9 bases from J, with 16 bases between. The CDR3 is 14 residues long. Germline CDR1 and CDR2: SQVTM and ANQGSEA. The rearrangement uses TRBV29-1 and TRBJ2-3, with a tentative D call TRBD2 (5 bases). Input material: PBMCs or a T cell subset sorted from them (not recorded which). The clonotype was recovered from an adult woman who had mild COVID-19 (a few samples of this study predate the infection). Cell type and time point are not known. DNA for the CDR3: TGCAGCGTTGAAGAATACCTTAGTCCGGGGACGCAGTATTTT. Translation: CSVEEYLSPGTQYF.